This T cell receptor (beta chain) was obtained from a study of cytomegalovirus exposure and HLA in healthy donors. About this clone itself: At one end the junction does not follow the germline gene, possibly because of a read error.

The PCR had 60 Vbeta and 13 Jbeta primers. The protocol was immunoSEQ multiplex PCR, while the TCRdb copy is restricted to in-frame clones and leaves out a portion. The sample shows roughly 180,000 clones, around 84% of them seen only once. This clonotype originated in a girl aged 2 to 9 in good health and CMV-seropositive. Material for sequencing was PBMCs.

The CDR3 coding sequence is TGCAGTGCTAGAAACTACCATGAGCAGTTCTTC. Protein: CSARNYHEQFF. The chain links TRBV20-1 to TRBJ2-1; no clear D gene. This CDR3 has 11 amino acids. The germline gives CDR1 DFQATT, CDR2 SNEGSKA (reference sequence).